The 19 T cell receptor beta chains reported below all come from one sample, sequenced in a study of blood T cell repertoires in COVID-19. Here immunoSEQ multiplex PCR was the method, and the copy in TCRdb shows in-frame clones only, minus some. This repertoire shows 150,000 to 200,000 clones, about 93% found once; its top ten account for 3.5% to 5%. Sequences were obtained from peripheral blood. These TCRs come from a woman aged 45-65 years with acute or convalescent COVID-19.

This chain joins TRBV2 and TRBJ2-5, with 8 bases matching TRBD1. V was clipped by 10 bases and J by 4 bases; unmatched bases: 14. The germline V gene has CDR1 SNHLY and CDR2 FYNNEI. The length of the CDR3 is 15 residues. The CDR3: CATYADRGSPETQYF. The CDR3, as DNA: TGTGCCACCTACGCCGACAGGGGTAGTCCAGAGACCCAGTACTTC.

V gene TRBV19 combines with J gene TRBJ2-2; 8 nucleotides match TRBD2. CDR3 length: 16 residues. J lost 2 bases, V lost 8 bases, and 10 bases had no gene match. Germline V CDR1 and CDR2: LNHDA, SQIVND (reference sequence). CDR3 loop: CASFKERGPNTGELFF. The CDR3 nucleotides are TGTGCCAGTTTCAAAGAGCGGGGGCCAAACACCGGGGAGCTGTTTTTT.

The chain is built from TRBV7-8 and TRBJ2-3; TRBD2 matches at 11 bases. Germline CDR1 is SGHVS and CDR2 is FQNEAQ. CDR3 length equals 17 residues. Trimming removed 2 bases from V and 6 bases from J; junction bases left unmatched: 10. This chain's CDR3 is CASSLRVGTSGGDTQYF. The CDR3 DNA is TGTGCCAGCAGCTTAAGAGTTGGGACTAGCGGAGGGGATACGCAGTATTTT.

With regard to this clone: The sample carries other DNA sequences with the same CDR3. The V and J genes are TRBV18 and TRBJ1-5; TRBD1 matches 7 bases. Germline CDR1 KGHSH, CDR2 LQKENI. J lost 4 bases, V lost 3 bases, and 0 bases had no gene match. CDR3 length: 13 amino acids. The CDR3 sequence: CASSPDRNQPQHF. CDR3 DNA: TGTGCCAGCTCACCGGACAGGAATCAGCCCCAGCATTTT.

The chain links TRBV9 to TRBJ1-2, with D tentatively TRBD1 (6 bases). CDR3 length: 14 amino acids. V gave up 4 bases and J gave up 4 bases, with 14 bases separating them. Per germline, CDR1 SGDLS and CDR2 YYNGEE. The CDR3 DNA sequence: TGTGCCAGCAGCCCACAGGACAGCCTCTATGGCTACACCTTC. It is translated as CASSPQDSLYGYTF.

This chain links TRBV18 with TRBJ2-7; D unclear. CDR1 and CDR2 from the germline V gene are KGHSH and LQKENI. The CDR3 is 13 residues long. The V gene lost 0 bases and the J gene lost 5 bases, with 8 bases spanning the gap. The DNA for the CDR3 is TGTGCCAGCTCACCACCGAACGGTGACGAGCAGTACTTC. Translation gives CASSPPNGDEQYF.

The count of this clone is one. This sequence joins TRBV11-3 and TRBJ2-1; 9 bases map to TRBD2. The CDR3 extends over 16 amino acids. CDR1 and CDR2 (germline): SGHNT, YENEEA. The V segment lost 3 bases and the J segment 8 bases; nucleotides outside the gene matches: 11. The CDR3 loop is CASSLNYLAGFDEQFF. The CDR3 bases are TGTGCCAGCAGCTTGAATTACCTAGCGGGGTTCGATGAGCAGTTCTTC.

This clone has just one count. The J gene is TRBJ1-6, the V gene TRBV4-2, with 9 bases identical to TRBD1. The V segment lost 2 bases and the J segment 8 bases; nucleotides outside the gene matches: 7. The CDR3 has 16 amino acids. Germline assignment: CDR1 LGHNA and CDR2 YNFKEQ. CDR3 region: CASSQSLGTGYSPLHF. The CDR3 nucleotides read TGTGCCAGCAGCCAAAGTCTGGGGACAGGGTATTCACCCCTCCACTTT.

The chain recombines TRBV30 with TRBJ2-7, with TRBD1 matching over 7 bases. Trimming took 2 bases from V and 9 from J; bases not matched to a gene: 10. Germline loops: CDR1 GTSNPN, CDR2 SVGIG (reference sequence). The CDR3 loop spans 13 amino acids. CDR3 loop: CAWSPGQPPWQYF. In nucleotides, the CDR3 is TGTGCCTGGAGTCCGGGACAGCCTCCTTGGCAGTACTTC.

Here the CDR3 DNA reads TGTGCCAGCAGCAAAGGATCATATACAGGGGGCACTTATCTCAACGAGCAGTACTTC. Protein product: CASSKGSYTGGTYLNEQYF. The chain recombines TRBV21-1 with TRBJ2-7; no check of the table's D call, TRBD1, against the DNA was made. TRBV21-1 is a documented pseudogene. CDR3 length equals 19 residues.

CDR3 DNA sequence: TGTGCCAGTGGTGACAGGTATAGCAATCAGCCCCAGCATTTT. Amino acid sequence: CASGDRYSNQPQHF. This chain joins TRBV19 and TRBJ1-5, with D tentatively TRBD1 (6 bases). V lost 8 bases, J lost 0 bases, and 11 bases lay in between. This CDR3 comprises 14 residues. Germline V gene lookup returns CDR1 LNHDA and CDR2 SQIVND (reference sequence).

The chain couples TRBV6-2 or TRBV6-3 to TRBJ1-1; 8 bases are shared with TRBD1. The CDR3 is 14 residues long. Losses at the gene ends were 5 bases for V and 5 bases for J; bases not matched to a gene: 7. The germline gives CDR1 MNHEY, CDR2 SVGEGT. The CDR3 region is CASSPTGGHTEAFF. Written as DNA, the CDR3 is TGTGCCAGCAGTCCCACAGGGGGACATACTGAAGCTTTCTTT.

This clone was seen just once. The chain carries TRBV13 and TRBJ1-1; the D is unclear. The CDR3 covers 14 residues. Germline CDR1 and CDR2: PRHDT and FYEKMQ (reference sequence). Trimming stripped 4 bases from V and 7 bases from J, with 16 bases between. For the CDR3, the DNA is TGTGCCAGCAGCTCCGCCTCGGAATCGGGTGAAGCTTTCTTT. Protein sequence: CASSSASESGEAFF.

The rearrangement links TRBV7-7 to TRBJ2-1, with TRBD1 matching over 9 bases. V lost 1 base, J lost 4 bases, and 5 bases stayed unmatched. Per germline, CDR1 SSHAT and CDR2 FNYEAQ (reference sequence). This CDR3 spans 16 amino acids. For the CDR3, the DNA is TGTGCCAGCAGCTTAGGGGAGGGACAGGGATACAATGAGCAGTTCTTC. Its translation: CASSLGEGQGYNEQFF.

This clone occurred once. V usage is TRBV4-2 and J usage is TRBJ2-7; D is unclear. The CDR3 length is 14 residues. With 0 bases removed from V and 5 bases from J, the gap between germline ends came to 11 bases. CDR1 LGHNA and CDR2 YNFKEQ come from the germline V gene. This chain's CDR3 is CASSQDEISHEQYF. Here the CDR3 DNA reads TGTGCCAGCAGCCAAGACGAGATTTCCCACGAGCAGTACTTC.

The rearrangement joins TRBV5-1 to TRBJ2-2, with TRBD1 matching over 9 bases. V dropped 0 bases and J dropped 7; count of bases not matched to a gene: 1. Per germline, CDR1 SGHRS and CDR2 YFSETQ. The CDR3 is 14 residues long. The CDR3, as DNA: TGCGCCAGCAGCTTGGGGACAGGGGTCGGGGAGCTGTTTTTT. This translates into CASSLGTGVGELFF.

This rearrangement joins TRBV7-9 to TRBJ1-1; 7 nucleotides match TRBD1. CDR1 is SEHNR, CDR2 FQNEAQ, per germline (reference sequence). V lost 5 bases to trimming and J lost 3 bases; unmatched junction nucleotides: 15. The CDR3 totals 17 residues. The CDR3 nucleotides read TGTGCCAGCAGCCCCTTACGCGGGACAGCCTTAGACACTGAAGCTTTCTTT. Its translation is CASSPLRGTALDTEAFF.

The V gene is TRBV3-1 (or the pseudogene TRBV3-2), the J gene TRBJ1-1, with D unresolved. This CDR3 is built from 13 residues. V was pared by 3 bases and J by 6 bases, with 11 bases between. Germline CDR1 and CDR2: LGHDT and YNNKEL (reference sequence). The CDR3 region has the DNA TGTGCCAGCAGCCACACGGTCCGCGCTGAAGCTTTCTTT. Protein sequence: CASSHTVRAEAFF.

J is TRBJ1-2 and V is TRBV11-2; TRBD1 aligns across 9 bases. Per the germline V gene, CDR1 is SGHAT and CDR2 is FQNNGV. V trimming: 5 bases; J trimming: 3 bases; junction bases outside the gene matches: 7. The CDR3 is 15 amino acids. CDR3 protein: CASSPGQGSYYGYTF. CDR3 coding DNA: TGTGCCAGCAGCCCCGGACAGGGGAGTTACTATGGCTACACCTTC.